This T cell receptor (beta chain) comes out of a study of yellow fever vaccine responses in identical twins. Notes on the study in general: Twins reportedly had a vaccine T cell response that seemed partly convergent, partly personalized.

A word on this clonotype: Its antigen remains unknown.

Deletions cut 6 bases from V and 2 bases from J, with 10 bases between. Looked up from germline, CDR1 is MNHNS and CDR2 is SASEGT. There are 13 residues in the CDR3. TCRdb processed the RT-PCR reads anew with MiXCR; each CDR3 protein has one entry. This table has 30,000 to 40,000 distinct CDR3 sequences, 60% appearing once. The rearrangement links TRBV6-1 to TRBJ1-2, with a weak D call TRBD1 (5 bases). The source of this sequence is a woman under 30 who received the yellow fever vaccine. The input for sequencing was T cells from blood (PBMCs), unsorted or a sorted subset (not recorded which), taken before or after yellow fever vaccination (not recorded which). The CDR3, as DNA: TGTGCCAGCAGCAAGACAGAGAACTATGGCTACACCTTC. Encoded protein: CASSKTENYGYTF.